These 12 T cell receptor beta chains originate from one sample sequenced in a study of radiotherapy plus CTLA-4 blockade in lung cancer. The data were produced by immunoSEQ multiplex PCR, yet TCRdb's version contains in-frame clones alone and is incomplete. Of around 38,000 clones listed, approximately 83% are singletons. The sequences come from peripheral blood, collected from a patient treated with radiotherapy plus ipilimumab. Source of these receptors: a human donor with non-small cell lung cancer whose response to radiotherapy plus ipilimumab could not be evaluated.

Turning to this clone: Given the absence of the conserved phenylalanine or tryptophan at the CDR3 end, a read error is likely. The chain combines TRBV10-3 with TRBJ1-1; D is undetermined. The V end lost 2 bases, the J end lost 3 bases, and 7 bases lay between the germline ends. Germline loops: CDR1 ENHRY, CDR2 SYGVKD. CDR3 length: 13 residues. Written as DNA, the CDR3 is TGTGCCATCAGTGAGAACGGGGACACTGAAGCTTTCCTT. It yields the protein CAISENGDTEAFL.

This chain joins TRBV4-1 and TRBJ2-1; no firm D call. The CDR3 loop spans 13 amino acids. V was clipped by 1 base and J by 10 bases, with 11 bases between them. The germline CDR1 and CDR2 sequences are MGHRA and YSYEKL. Here the CDR3 reads CASSQVPGGEQFF. CDR3 DNA sequence: TGCGCCAGCAGCCAAGTTCCGGGTGGGGAGCAGTTCTTC.

The chain is built from TRBV5-8 and TRBJ2-3, with 8 bases matching TRBD2. CDR1 and CDR2 from the germline V gene are SGHTS and YDEGEE. This CDR3 is built from 15 residues. V gave up 4 bases and J gave up 0 bases; unmatched junction bases: 4. CDR3 nucleotides: TGTGCCAGCAGCCGCGGCGGGGGGAGCACAGATACGCAGTATTTT. The encoded protein is CASSRGGGSTDTQYF.

The chain recombines TRBV4-1 with TRBJ2-1; tentatively, D is TRBD2 (5 bases). The ends were cut back, 1 base at V and 3 bases at J, with 16 bases in the middle. Per the germline V gene, CDR1 is MGHRA and CDR2 is YSYEKL. This CDR3 contains 17 residues. CDR3 region: CASSQGVAARGYNEQFF. CDR3 nucleotide sequence: TGCGCCAGCAGCCAAGGGGTGGCAGCTCGGGGCTACAATGAGCAGTTCTTC.

The chain links TRBV28 to TRBJ1-5; a weak D match, TRBD1 (6 bases). CDR1 is MDHEN, CDR2 SYDVKM, per germline. The CDR3 is 15 amino acids. CDR3 nucleotide sequence: TGTGCAGCAGCAAGGTGGGACAATAGCAATCAGCCCCAGCATTTT. Its protein is CAAARWDNSNQPQHF.

The V call is TRBV6-1, the J call TRBJ1-5; a possible D gene is TRBD1 (6 bases). The V gene lost 7 bases and the J gene lost 0 bases, with 13 bases spanning the gap. This CDR3 is built from 15 residues. Germline CDR1 and CDR2: MNHNS and SASEGT. CDR3 nucleotide sequence: TGTGCCAGCACCCCGGGGACAACTAGCAATCAGCCCCAGCATTTT. It specifies CASTPGTTSNQPQHF.

The V and J genes are TRBV6-1 and TRBJ2-2; TRBD1 matches 8 bases. The CDR3 totals 15 residues. V shed 9 bases and J 8 bases; nucleotides not matched to a gene: 14. Germline CDR1 MNHNS, CDR2 SASEGT. The CDR3 loop is CASLRAGGESGELFF. In nucleotides, the CDR3 is TGTGCCAGTCTTCGGGCAGGGGGCGAAAGTGGGGAGCTGTTTTTT.

V gene TRBV6-1 combines with J gene TRBJ2-3; D perhaps matches TRBD1 (5 bases). There are 11 residues in the CDR3. With 8 bases removed from V and 10 bases from J, the gap between germline ends came to 13 bases. Germline CDR1 MNHNS, CDR2 SASEGT. CDR3 DNA: TGTGCCAGCGGACAAGGGGCGGCGCAGTATTTT. As protein: CASGQGAAQYF.

This clone was detected only a few times. The chain combines TRBV6-1 with TRBJ1-4; TRBD1 agrees at 8 bases. V was clipped by 7 bases and J by 4 bases; unmatched bases: 8. The CDR3 loop spans 15 amino acids. Germline-derived CDR1 and CDR2 are MNHNS and SASEGT. This CDR3 reads CASTTGASGNEKLFF. CDR3 DNA: TGTGCCAGCACGACAGGGGCGTCGGGTAATGAAAAACTGTTTTTT.

This chain links TRBV9 with TRBJ2-3; 10 bases map to TRBD2. CDR1 SGDLS and CDR2 YYNGEE come from the germline V gene. The CDR3 covers 15 residues. V gave up 5 bases and J gave up 3 bases; unmatched junction bases: 6. CDR3 DNA: TGTGCCAGCAGTACTTCTAGCGGGAGAACAGATACGCAGTATTTT. Translated, it gives CASSTSSGRTDTQYF.

The chain recombines TRBV7-6 with TRBJ2-5; the D gene is possibly TRBD2 (5 bases). Germline lookup yields CDR1 SGHVS and CDR2 FNYEAQ. Trimming cost V 5 bases and J 5 bases, with 6 bases left between them. This CDR3 region has 11 residues. Here the CDR3 reads CASSPGETQYF. The CDR3 DNA reads TGTGCCAGCAGCCCGGGGGAGACCCAGTACTTC.

The V gene is TRBV5-1, the J gene TRBJ2-7; 11 bases match TRBD2. Germline trimming cut 4 bases from V and 7 bases from J; bases unmatched to any gene: 13. CDR1 SGHRS and CDR2 YFSETQ come from the germline V gene. The CDR3 runs 16 residues. CDR3 region: CASSLTSGTRGAEQYF. CDR3 bases: TGCGCCAGCAGCCTGACTAGCGGGACGCGGGGGGCGGAGCAGTACTTC.